This T cell receptor (beta chain) is drawn from a study of cytomegalovirus exposure and HLA in healthy donors. Regarding the study as a whole: In an earlier analysis, about 87% or about 30%: the productive usage of most TCR beta V segments. Despite most TCR sequences being rare, some public TCRs occurred in many donors. Reported results showed that the classifier diagnosed cytomegalovirus status with high specificity and sensitivity.

The PCR ran on 60 Vbeta and 13 Jbeta primers. This table comes from immunoSEQ multiplex PCR, and its TCRdb copy is limited to in-frame clones, with some not included. The sample contains roughly 150,000 clones, 85% of which appear only once. With V trimmed by 3 bases and J by 4 bases, 6 bases remained unmatched. This CDR3 is built from 15 residues. Per the germline V gene, CDR1 is LNHDA and CDR2 is SQIVND (reference sequence). Notes on this clone: Antigen: not known.

The sequence came from a woman younger than 35 in good health and CMV-seronegative. The material sequenced was PBMCs. The chain combines TRBV19 with TRBJ2-4; 7 positions agree with TRBD1. CDR3 DNA sequence: TGTGCCAGTAGTATCCGCGGACAGGCTAAAAACATTCAGTACTTC. Its translation is CASSIRGQAKNIQYF. The entire variable domain, with the rest obtained from reference TRBV19 and TRBJ2-4, is as follows: DGGITQSPKYLFRKEGQNVTLSCEQNLNHDAMYWYRQDPGQGLRLIYYSQIVNDFQKGDIAEGYSVSREKKESFPLTVTSAQKNPTAFYLCASSIRGQAKNIQYFGAGTRLSVL.